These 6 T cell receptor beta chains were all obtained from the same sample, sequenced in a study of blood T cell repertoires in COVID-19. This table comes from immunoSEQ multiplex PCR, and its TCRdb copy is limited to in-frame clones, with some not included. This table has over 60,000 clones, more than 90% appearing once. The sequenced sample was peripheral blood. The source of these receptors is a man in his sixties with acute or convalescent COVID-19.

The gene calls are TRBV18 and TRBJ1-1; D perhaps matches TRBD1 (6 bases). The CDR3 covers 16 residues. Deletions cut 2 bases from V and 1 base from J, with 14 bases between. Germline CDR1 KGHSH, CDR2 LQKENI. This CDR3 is CASSPKGVRENTEAFF. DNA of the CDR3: TGTGCCAGCTCACCAAAGGGGGTCAGGGAGAACACTGAAGCTTTCTTT. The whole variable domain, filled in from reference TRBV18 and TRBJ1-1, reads NAGVMQNPRHLVRRRGQEARLRCSPMKGHSHVYWYRQLPEEGLKFMVYLQKENIIDESGMPKERFSAEFPKEGPSILRIQQVVRGDSAAYFCASSPKGVRENTEAFFGQGTRLTVV.

The CDR3 region has the DNA TGTGCCAGCAGCTTGGAGTGGGGCCCTGGAAACACCATATATTTT. It translates to CASSLEWGPGNTIYF. The chain has TRBV5-6 and TRBJ1-3; perhaps TRBD1 as D (5 bases). Germline CDR1 and CDR2: SGHDT and YYEEEE. The CDR3 runs 15 residues. V was trimmed by 0 bases and J by 2 bases, leaving 9 bases between them. Full variable domain (outside the CDR3, taken from reference TRBV5-6 and TRBJ1-3): DAGVTQSPTHLIKTRGQQVTLRCSPKSGHDTVSWYQQALGQGPQFIFQYYEEEERQRGNFPDRFSGHQFPNYSSELNVNALLLGDSALYLCASSLEWGPGNTIYFGEGSWLTVV.

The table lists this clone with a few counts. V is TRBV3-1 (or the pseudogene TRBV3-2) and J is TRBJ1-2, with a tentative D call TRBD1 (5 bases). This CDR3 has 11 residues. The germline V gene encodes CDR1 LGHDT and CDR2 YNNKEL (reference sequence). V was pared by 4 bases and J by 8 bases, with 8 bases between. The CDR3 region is CASSRRGGYTF. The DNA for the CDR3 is TGTGCCAGCAGCCGACGGGGGGGCTACACCTTC.

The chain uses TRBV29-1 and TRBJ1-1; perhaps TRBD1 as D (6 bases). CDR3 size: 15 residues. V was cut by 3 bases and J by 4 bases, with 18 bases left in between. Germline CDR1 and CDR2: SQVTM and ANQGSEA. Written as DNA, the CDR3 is TGCAGCGTTGAGGTCAGGGGAAGGATAAGCACTGAAGCTTTCTTT. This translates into CSVEVRGRISTEAFF.

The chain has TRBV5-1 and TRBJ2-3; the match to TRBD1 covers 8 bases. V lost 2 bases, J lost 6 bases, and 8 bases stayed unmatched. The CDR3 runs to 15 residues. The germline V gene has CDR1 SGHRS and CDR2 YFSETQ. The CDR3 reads CASSFRQGAADTQYF. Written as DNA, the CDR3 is TGCGCCAGCAGCTTCCGGCAGGGGGCGGCTGATACGCAGTATTTT.

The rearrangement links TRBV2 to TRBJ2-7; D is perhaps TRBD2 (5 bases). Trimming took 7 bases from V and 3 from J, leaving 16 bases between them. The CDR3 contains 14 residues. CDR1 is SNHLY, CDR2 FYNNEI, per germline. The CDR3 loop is CASMRAVYDYEQYF. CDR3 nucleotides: TGTGCCAGCATGAGGGCAGTCTACGACTACGAGCAGTACTTC.